The 24 T cell receptor beta chains presented below share a single source sample, sequenced in a study of response to subunit inactivated influenza vaccine (dated by TCRdb to between 2018 and 2020). Library method: RT-PCR. Reads for this sample came from an Illumina HiSeq 2500. The public reads were reanalyzed by TCRdb: fastp trimming at Q25, MiXCR alignment, in-frame beta chains only. Here each entry gathers all rows of one CDR3 protein and keeps the most common genes and DNA. The sample has approximately 680,000 distinct CDR3 sequences on record, less than 20% of them singletons. The ten biggest clones cover 11% of the sample. The sequencing here drew on PBMCs from blood, taken about 13 days after vaccination. These receptors all stem from a man aged 50 or older who received an inactivated influenza vaccine. Donor details come from another sample of the same person, matched by shared clones.

This chain joins TRBV6-1 and TRBJ1-4; 8 positions agree with TRBD1. Germline trimming cut 6 bases from V and 8 bases from J; bases unmatched to any gene: 11. The CDR3 spans 15 residues. Germline CDR1 MNHNS, CDR2 SASEGT. Written as DNA, the CDR3 is TGTGCCAGCAGGCCCCTTGGACAGGGAGGAGAAAAACTGTTTTTT. It is translated as CASRPLGQGGEKLFF.

This clonotype was observed a few times. A junction boundary mismatches the germline segment, possibly from a read error. The chain combines TRBV7-7 with TRBJ2-2, with D unresolved. CDR1 is SSHAT and CDR2 is FNYEAQ in the germline V gene (reference sequence). The CDR3 runs 13 residues. CDR3 coding DNA: TGTGCTAGCAGTACGTCCGGTGTAGGGGAGCTGTTTTTT. Translation gives CASSTSGVGELFF.

This clonotype has a count of ten or more. V is TRBV20-1 and J is TRBJ2-1; 7 bases map to TRBD2. V lost 2 bases and J lost 3; bases outside the gene matches: 4. The CDR3 is 14 residues long. CDR1 is DFQATT and CDR2 is SNEGSKA in the germline V gene (reference sequence). The CDR3 region has the DNA TGCAGTGCTAGATTCGGGACTAACTACAATGAGCAGTTCTTC. Translated, it gives CSARFGTNYNEQFF.

This clonotype was counted only a few times. V is TRBV28 and J is TRBJ2-5; D might be TRBD2 (5 bases). Germline V gene lookup returns CDR1 MDHEN and CDR2 SYDVKM. The CDR3 contains 15 residues. The germline V and J ends were trimmed by 3 bases and 5 bases, with 16 bases remaining between them. This chain's CDR3 is CASSLLHSGSETQYF. CDR3 bases: TGTGCCAGCAGTTTGCTACACTCGGGGTCGGAGACCCAGTACTTC.

This clonotype occurred many times. This sequence joins TRBV12-3 or TRBV12-4 and TRBJ2-7; either TRBD1 or TRBD2 may supply D (5 bases each). CDR3 length: 13 residues. The V end lost 6 bases, the J end lost 2 bases, and 11 bases lay between the germline ends. CDR3 in amino acids: CASSYGAAYEQYF. The CDR3, as DNA: TGTGCCAGCAGCTACGGGGCCGCCTACGAGCAGTACTTC.

This clonotype has only a few counts. The V gene is TRBV29-1, the J gene TRBJ1-6, with D maybe TRBD1 (5 bases). CDR3 length: 13 amino acids. Trimming pared 4 bases from V and 11 bases from J, leaving 15 bases between. Per germline, CDR1 SQVTM and CDR2 ANQGSEA. The CDR3 is CSVGVGGSAPLHF. CDR3 DNA sequence: TGCAGCGTTGGGGTCGGGGGTTCGGCACCCCTCCACTTT.

This clonotype was found many times. The junction does not match germline at one end; this may be a read error. The V gene is TRBV5-1, the J gene TRBJ1-4; D is ambiguous. Germline V CDR1 and CDR2: SGHRS, YFSETQ. This CDR3 comprises 14 residues. CDR3: CASSLTSTNEKLFF. As DNA, the CDR3 is TGTGCCAGCAGTTTAACTTCAACTAATGAAAAACTGTTTTTT.

This clonotype occurred a few times. The chain links TRBV7-3 to TRBJ1-5; TRBD1 is a possible D gene (6 bases). CDR3 length: 18 amino acids. The V end was cut by 7 bases, the J end by 0 bases, with 22 bases between. Germline CDR1 is SGHTA and CDR2 is FQGTGA. The CDR3 DNA sequence: TGTGCCAGCAACCCGCGCCGGGACAAGATATATAGCAATCAGCCCCAGCATTTT. It is translated as CASNPRRDKIYSNQPQHF.

This clonotype was observed once. The CDR3 spells CASSDWDSSYNEQFF. CDR3 bases: TGTGCCAGTAGTGATTGGGACTCGTCCTACAATGAGCAGTTCTTC. The chain links TRBV19 to TRBJ2-1, with TRBD2 as a possible D gene (6 bases). The CDR3 is made up of 15 amino acids. V was cut by 5 bases and J by 1 base, with 12 bases left in between. Germline values: CDR1 LNHDA, CDR2 SQIVND (reference sequence).

CDR3 nucleotide sequence: TGCGCCAGCAGCCAAGATCCACAGATTAATCAGCCCCAGCATTTT. Its protein product is CASSQDPQINQPQHF. The rearrangement joins TRBV4-1 to TRBJ1-5; no clear D. The CDR3 is made up of 15 amino acids. Germline V gives CDR1 MGHRA, CDR2 YSYEKL. Trimming removed 0 bases from V and 4 bases from J, with 10 bases in between.

Comment on this clonotype: One junction end disagrees with the germline gene, perhaps due to a read error. This chain uses TRBV3-1 with TRBJ2-2, with D possibly being TRBD2 (5 bases). CDR3 length equals 12 residues. CDR1 and CDR2 from the germline V gene are LGHDT and YNNKEL (reference sequence). CDR3 sequence: CASSRPTGELLF. Written as DNA, the CDR3 is TGTGCCAGCAGCCGACCCACCGGGGAGCTGCTTTTT.

V and J are TRBV5-1 and TRBJ2-7; 7 bases fit TRBD1. The CDR3 is 15 residues long. Germline loops: CDR1 SGHRS, CDR2 YFSETQ. V shed 0 bases and J 5 bases; nucleotides not matched to a gene: 8. The CDR3 DNA is TGCGCCAGCAGCTTGGCCTTGGACAGGAGAGACGAGCAGTACTTC. Translated, it gives CASSLALDRRDEQYF.

This clonotype has more than one count but fewer than ten. The rearrangement links TRBV11-2 to TRBJ2-5, with 12 bases matching TRBD2. CDR1 is SGHAT and CDR2 is FQNNGV in the germline V gene. The J segment lost 2 bases and the V segment lost 5 bases, leaving 6 bases of the junction unmatched. CDR3 size: 16 residues. The CDR3 sequence is CASSHRLAGVQETQYF. The CDR3 DNA sequence: TGTGCCAGCAGCCATAGACTAGCGGGAGTACAAGAGACCCAGTACTTC.

The chain has TRBV12-3 or TRBV12-4 and TRBJ2-6, with D unresolved. V lost 2 bases and J 0 bases, leaving 5 bases between the germline ends. The length of the CDR3 is 15 residues. As DNA, the CDR3 is TGTGCCAGCAGTTTAAGAAACTCTGGGGCCAACGTCCTGACTTTC. Translated, it gives CASSLRNSGANVLTF.

As for this clonotype: One junction end does not reproduce the germline sequence, and a read error may be involved. The rearrangement joins TRBV7-7 to TRBJ2-5; D gene unclear. This CDR3 is 13 amino acids long. Germline assignment: CDR1 SSHAT and CDR2 FNYEAQ (reference sequence). The CDR3 loop reads CASSPVSRETQYF. Here the CDR3 DNA reads TGTGCTAGCAGCCCGGTGTCTAGGGAGACCCAGTACTTC.

This clonotype was counted between two and nine times. V usage is TRBV9 and J usage is TRBJ2-2, with TRBD1 identical over 7 bases. Losses at the gene ends were 2 bases for V and 7 bases for J; bases not matched to a gene: 5. The CDR3 sequence is 14 residues long. Germline V gene sequence: CDR1 SGDLS, CDR2 YYNGEE. The CDR3 DNA follows: TGTGCCAGCAGCGTCGGGACAGTGGGCGGGGAGCTGTTTTTT. As protein: CASSVGTVGGELFF.

This clonotype was detected only a few times. This sequence joins TRBV5-1 and TRBJ2-5, with D perhaps matching TRBD1 or TRBD2 (6 bases each). This CDR3 is 14 amino acids long. In germline, CDR1 is SGHRS, CDR2 YFSETQ. Between the trimmed V and J ends, which lost 2 bases and 5 bases, there was a span of 13 bases. The CDR3 protein is CASSLQLGGETQYF. The CDR3 DNA reads TGCGCCAGCAGCTTACAACTAGGGGGGGAGACCCAGTACTTC.

This clonotype was seen a few times. CDR3 sequence: CASSLGARGQNGYTF. CDR3 DNA sequence: TGTGCCAGCAGCTTGGGGGCAAGGGGGCAAAATGGCTACACCTTC. The V call is TRBV7-9, the J call TRBJ1-2; 7 bases map to TRBD1. The CDR3 consists of 15 residues. The V segment lost 3 bases and the J segment 6 bases; nucleotides outside the gene matches: 10. Germline V gives CDR1 SEHNR, CDR2 FQNEAQ (reference sequence).

The rearrangement links TRBV24-1 to TRBJ2-5; D is unclear. In germline, CDR1 is KGHDR, CDR2 SFDVKD. The V gene lost 5 bases and the J gene lost 8 bases, with 14 bases spanning the gap. There are 13 residues in the CDR3. The CDR3 DNA is TGTGCCACCAGTGGTCAGACTGGTGGAACCCAGTACTTC. It codes for CATSGQTGGTQYF.

This clonotype has more than one count but fewer than ten. This chain connects TRBV5-1 to TRBJ2-3; 8 bases line up with TRBD2. This CDR3 contains 14 residues. J was trimmed by 7 bases and V by 4 bases; bases with no gene match: 8. Germline values: CDR1 SGHRS, CDR2 YFSETQ. The CDR3 sequence is CASSPTSGHHTQYF. CDR3 DNA: TGCGCCAGCAGCCCCACTAGCGGACACCATACGCAGTATTTT.

The chain uses TRBV20-1 and TRBJ2-7; 9 bases agree with TRBD1. The CDR3 covers 13 residues. Looked up from germline, CDR1 is DFQATT and CDR2 is SNEGSKA (reference sequence). V lost 8 bases, J lost 6 bases, and 11 bases stayed unmatched. The CDR3 sequence: CSTGTGYAGEQYF. CDR3 bases: TGCAGTACTGGGACAGGGTACGCTGGCGAGCAGTACTTC.

This chain links TRBV9 with TRBJ2-7, with D hard to call. The CDR3 covers 14 residues. The V gene's germline CDR1 is SGDLS and CDR2 YYNGEE. Trimming left V 0 bases short and J 4 bases short, with 11 bases between. The chain's CDR3 is CASSVAAGQYEQYF. The CDR3 DNA is TGTGCCAGCAGCGTAGCGGCAGGCCAGTACGAGCAGTACTTC. Filled out from reference TRBV9 and TRBJ2-7, the complete variable domain reads DSGVTQTPKHLITATGQRVTLRCSPRSGDLSVYWYQQSLDQGLQFLIQYYNGEERAKGNILERFSAQQFPDLHSELNLSSLELGDSALYFCASSVAAGQYEQYFGPGTRLTVT.

The chain has TRBV4-1 and TRBJ1-1; D not certain. V was cut by 2 bases and J by 6 bases, with 13 bases left in between. The CDR3 loop spans 14 amino acids. Germline CDR1 MGHRA, CDR2 YSYEKL. The CDR3 sequence is CASSQSPIVSEAFF. The DNA of the CDR3 is TGCGCCAGCAGCCAAAGCCCCATTGTGTCTGAAGCTTTCTTT.

This clonotype was detected only a few times. The J gene is TRBJ2-3, the V gene TRBV20-1; TRBD2 matches at 13 bases. Losses at the gene ends were 6 bases for V and 8 bases for J; bases not matched to a gene: 11. Germline assignment: CDR1 DFQATT and CDR2 SNEGSKA (reference sequence). CDR3 length equals 15 residues. The CDR3 loop is CSAPGTSGTLGTQYF. CDR3 sequence (DNA): TGCAGTGCCCCCGGGACTAGCGGGACCTTGGGTACGCAGTATTTT.